The entry below gives a single T cell receptor beta chain sequence along with its context. Its matching antigen is unknown. Patients with a history of autoimmune disease or on systemic immunosuppression were excluded. This record belongs to a study of OX40 agonist ivuxolimab in advanced cancers. Study as a whole: With a range of roughly 23 to 79, age averaged 60 years, and 65% to 85% were male.

Whole-study results and caveats: Expanded clones were, on average, more numerous in CD8+ T cells than in CD4+. Some nonresponders also had low normalized T-cell clonal expansion.

Sequenced by immunoSEQ multiplex PCR; TCRdb stores in-frame clones only, minus some. This sample has over 20,000 clones, with roughly 78% found just once. Germline V gives CDR1 SNHLY, CDR2 FYNNEI. Between the trimmed V and J ends, which lost 5 bases and 1 base, there was a span of 18 bases. The CDR3 consists of 17 residues. The TCR sequence derives from an adult with an advanced solid tumor such as melanoma, head and neck, liver or kidney cancer. The material was CD4+ or CD8+ T cells sorted from blood, obtained in a trial of the OX40 agonist ivuxolimab. The V gene is TRBV2, the J gene TRBJ2-4; maybe TRBD1 (6 bases). DNA for the CDR3: TGTGCCAGCAGTTTGCCCCAGGGGAAAGGGGCCAAAAACATTCAGTACTTC. This gives the protein CASSLPQGKGAKNIQYF.